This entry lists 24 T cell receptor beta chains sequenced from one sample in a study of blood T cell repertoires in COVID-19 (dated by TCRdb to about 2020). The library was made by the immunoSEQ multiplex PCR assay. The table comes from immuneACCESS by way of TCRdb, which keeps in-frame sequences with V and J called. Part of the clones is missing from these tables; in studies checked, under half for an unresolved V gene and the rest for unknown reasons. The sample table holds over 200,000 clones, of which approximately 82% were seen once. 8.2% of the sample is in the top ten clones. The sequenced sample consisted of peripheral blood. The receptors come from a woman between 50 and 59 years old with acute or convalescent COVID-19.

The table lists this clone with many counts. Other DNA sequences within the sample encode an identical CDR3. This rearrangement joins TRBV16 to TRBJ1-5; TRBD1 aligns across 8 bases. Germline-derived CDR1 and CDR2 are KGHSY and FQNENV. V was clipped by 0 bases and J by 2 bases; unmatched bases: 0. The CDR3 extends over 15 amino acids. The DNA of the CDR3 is TGTGCCAGCAGCCAATCGGGACAGGGCAATCAGCCCCAGCATTTT. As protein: CASSQSGQGNQPQHF.

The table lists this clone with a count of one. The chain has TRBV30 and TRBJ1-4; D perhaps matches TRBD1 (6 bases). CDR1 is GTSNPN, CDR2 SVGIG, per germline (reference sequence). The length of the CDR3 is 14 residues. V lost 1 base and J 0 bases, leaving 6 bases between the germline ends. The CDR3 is CAWSGTATNEKLFF. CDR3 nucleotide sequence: TGTGCCTGGAGTGGGACAGCAACTAATGAAAAACTGTTTTTT.

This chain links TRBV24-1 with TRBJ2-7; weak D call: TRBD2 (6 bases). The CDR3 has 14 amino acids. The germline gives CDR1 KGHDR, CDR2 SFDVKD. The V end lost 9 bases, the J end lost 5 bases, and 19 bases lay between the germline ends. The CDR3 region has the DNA TGTGCCACCTCACCCGAGGAGGGGACCCACGAGCAGTACTTC. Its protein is CATSPEEGTHEQYF.

In nucleotides, the CDR3 is TGTGCCAGCACCCTTCGGCTAGCGGGAGGGGCGGGGACCGGGGAGCTGTTTTTT. This codes for CASTLRLAGGAGTGELFF. This chain joins TRBV2 and TRBJ2-2; 12 nucleotides match TRBD2. The CDR3 totals 18 residues. J was trimmed by 5 bases and V by 7 bases; bases with no gene match: 14. CDR1 and CDR2 from the germline V gene are SNHLY and FYNNEI.

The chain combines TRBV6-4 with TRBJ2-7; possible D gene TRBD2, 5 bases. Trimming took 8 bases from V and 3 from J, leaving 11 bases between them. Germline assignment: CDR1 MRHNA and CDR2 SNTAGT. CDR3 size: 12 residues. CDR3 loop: CASSDGLYEQYF. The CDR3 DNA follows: TGTGCCAGCTCGGACGGACTCTACGAGCAGTACTTC.

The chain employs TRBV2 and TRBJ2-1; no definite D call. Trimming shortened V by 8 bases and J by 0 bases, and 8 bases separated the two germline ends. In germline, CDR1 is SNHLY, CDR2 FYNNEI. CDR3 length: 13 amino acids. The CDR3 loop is CASDSSSYNEQFF. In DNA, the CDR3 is TGTGCCAGCGATTCTAGCTCCTACAATGAGCAGTTCTTC.

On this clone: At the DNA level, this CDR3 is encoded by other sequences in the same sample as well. In DNA form, the CDR3 reads TGTGCCAGCTCACCAAGTCGGGACACTGAAGCTTTCTTT. Residues: CASSPSRDTEAFF. This chain uses TRBV18 with TRBJ1-1; D is unresolved. From germline, CDR1 is KGHSH and CDR2 LQKENI. Trimming pared 2 bases from V and 3 bases from J, leaving 7 bases between. The CDR3 is 13 amino acids.

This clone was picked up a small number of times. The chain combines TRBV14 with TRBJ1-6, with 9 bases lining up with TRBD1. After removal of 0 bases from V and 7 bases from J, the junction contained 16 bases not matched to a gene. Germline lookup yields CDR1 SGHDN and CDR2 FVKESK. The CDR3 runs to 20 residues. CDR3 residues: CASSQEDDRGYWNGNSPLHF. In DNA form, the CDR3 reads TGTGCCAGCAGCCAAGAAGACGACAGGGGGTACTGGAACGGGAATTCACCCCTCCACTTT.

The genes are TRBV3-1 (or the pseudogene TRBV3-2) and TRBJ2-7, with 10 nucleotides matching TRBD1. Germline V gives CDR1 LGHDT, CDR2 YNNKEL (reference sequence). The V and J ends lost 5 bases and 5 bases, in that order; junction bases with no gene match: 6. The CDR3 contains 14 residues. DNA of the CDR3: TGTGCCAGCAGCTCACGGACAGGGGGTAACGAGCAGTACTTC. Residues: CASSSRTGGNEQYF.

This CDR3 is CATSSGLAGGVEYF. As DNA, the CDR3 is TGTGCCACCAGCAGCGGACTAGCGGGAGGGGTGGAGTATTTT. J is TRBJ2-3 and V is TRBV15, with 15 bases lining up with TRBD2. This CDR3 region has 14 residues. The ends lost 3 bases at V and 13 bases at J; junction bases unmatched: 5. Germline V CDR1 and CDR2: LNHNV, YYDKDF (reference sequence).

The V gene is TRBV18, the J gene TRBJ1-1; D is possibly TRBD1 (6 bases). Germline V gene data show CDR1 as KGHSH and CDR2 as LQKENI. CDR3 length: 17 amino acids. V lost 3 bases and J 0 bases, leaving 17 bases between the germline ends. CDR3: CASSPGRPGVMNTEAFF. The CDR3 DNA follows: TGTGCCAGCTCACCGGGGAGACCAGGGGTCATGAACACTGAAGCTTTCTTT.

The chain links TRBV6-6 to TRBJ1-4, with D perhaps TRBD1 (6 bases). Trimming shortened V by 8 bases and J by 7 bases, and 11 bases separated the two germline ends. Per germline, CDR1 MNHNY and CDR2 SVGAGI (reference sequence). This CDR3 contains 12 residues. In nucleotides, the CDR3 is TGTGCCAGCGGGGGGGCTGTTGAAAAACTGTTTTTT. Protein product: CASGGAVEKLFF.

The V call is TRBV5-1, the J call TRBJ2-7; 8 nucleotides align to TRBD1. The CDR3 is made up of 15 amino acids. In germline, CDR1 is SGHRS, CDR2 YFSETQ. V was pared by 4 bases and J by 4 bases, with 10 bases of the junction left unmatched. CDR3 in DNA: TGCGCCAGCAGCCCGGCCGGGACAGGCCCATACGAGCAGTACTTC. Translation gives CASSPAGTGPYEQYF.

The CDR3 reads CASSVSSGSSGELFF. In DNA, the CDR3 is TGTGCCAGCAGTGTGTCAAGCGGGAGCTCCGGGGAGCTGTTTTTT. V is TRBV2 and J is TRBJ2-2; TRBD2 matches 8 bases. Germline V gene lookup returns CDR1 SNHLY and CDR2 FYNNEI. Trimming removed 4 bases from V and 6 bases from J; junction bases left unmatched: 7. This CDR3 region has 15 residues. The whole variable domain, filled in from reference TRBV2 and TRBJ2-2, reads EPEVTQTPSHQVTQMGQEVILRCVPISNHLYFYWYRQILGQKVEFLVSFYNNEISEKSEIFDDQFSVERPDGSNFTLKIRSTKLEDSAMYFCASSVSSGSSGELFFGEGSRLTVL.

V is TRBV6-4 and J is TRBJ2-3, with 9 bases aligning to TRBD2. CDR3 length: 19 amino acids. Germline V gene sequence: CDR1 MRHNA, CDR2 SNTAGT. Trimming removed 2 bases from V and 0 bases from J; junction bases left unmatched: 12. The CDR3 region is CASSDPKAGGPTSTDTQYF. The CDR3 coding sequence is TGTGCCAGCAGTGACCCCAAAGCGGGAGGACCGACTAGCACAGATACGCAGTATTTT.

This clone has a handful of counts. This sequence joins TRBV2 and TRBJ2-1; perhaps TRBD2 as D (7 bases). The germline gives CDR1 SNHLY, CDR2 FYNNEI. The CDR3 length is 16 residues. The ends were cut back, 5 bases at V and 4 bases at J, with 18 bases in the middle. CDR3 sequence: CASSPRGGQGYNEQFF. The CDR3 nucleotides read TGTGCCAGCAGTCCAAGGGGGGGGCAGGGGTACAATGAGCAGTTCTTC.

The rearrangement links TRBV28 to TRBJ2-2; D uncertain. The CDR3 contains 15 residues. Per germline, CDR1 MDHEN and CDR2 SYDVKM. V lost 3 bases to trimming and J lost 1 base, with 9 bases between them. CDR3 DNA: TGTGCCAGCAGTTTGGGCAGCTGGAACACCGGGGAGCTGTTTTTT. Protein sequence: CASSLGSWNTGELFF.

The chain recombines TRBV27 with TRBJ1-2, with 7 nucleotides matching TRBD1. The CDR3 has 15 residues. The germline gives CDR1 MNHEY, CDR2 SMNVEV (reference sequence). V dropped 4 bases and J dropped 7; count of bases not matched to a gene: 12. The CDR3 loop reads CASSSAQTGIGGYTF. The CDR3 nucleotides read TGTGCCAGCAGTTCCGCCCAGACAGGGATCGGTGGCTACACCTTC.

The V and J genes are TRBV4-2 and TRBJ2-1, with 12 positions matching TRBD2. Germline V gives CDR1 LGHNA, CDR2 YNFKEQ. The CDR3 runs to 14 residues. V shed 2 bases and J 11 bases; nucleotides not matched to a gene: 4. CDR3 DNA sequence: TGTGCCAGCAGCCAACGGACTAGCGGGAATCAGCAGTTCTTC. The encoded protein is CASSQRTSGNQQFF.

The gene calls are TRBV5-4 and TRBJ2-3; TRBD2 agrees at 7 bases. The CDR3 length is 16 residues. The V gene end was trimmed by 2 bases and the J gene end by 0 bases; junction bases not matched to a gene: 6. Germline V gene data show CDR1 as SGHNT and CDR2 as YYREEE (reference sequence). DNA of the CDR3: TGTGCCAGCAGCTTTTCCGGGGGGAGGAGCACAGATACGCAGTATTTT. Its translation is CASSFSGGRSTDTQYF. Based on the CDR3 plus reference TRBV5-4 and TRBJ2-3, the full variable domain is ETGVTQSPTHLIKTRGQQVTLRCSSQSGHNTVSWYQQALGQGPQFIFQYYREEENGRGNFPPRFSGLQFPNYSSELNVNALELDDSALYLCASSFSGGRSTDTQYFGPGTRLTVL.

CDR3 amino acids: CASSFPMGGESYNEQFF. The DNA of the CDR3 is TGTGCCAGCAGCTTCCCGATGGGGGGAGAGTCATACAATGAGCAGTTCTTC. The V gene is TRBV7-9, the J gene TRBJ2-1; possibly TRBD2 for D (6 bases). The CDR3 extends over 17 amino acids. Germline V gene sequence: CDR1 SEHNR, CDR2 FQNEAQ (reference sequence). The V end was cut by 3 bases, the J end by 4 bases, with 19 bases between.

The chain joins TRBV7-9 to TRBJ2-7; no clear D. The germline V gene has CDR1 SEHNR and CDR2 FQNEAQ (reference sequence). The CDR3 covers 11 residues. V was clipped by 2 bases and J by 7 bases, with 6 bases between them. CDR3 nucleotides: TGTGCCAGCAGCTTAAGCCTAGAGCAGTACTTC. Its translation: CASSLSLEQYF.

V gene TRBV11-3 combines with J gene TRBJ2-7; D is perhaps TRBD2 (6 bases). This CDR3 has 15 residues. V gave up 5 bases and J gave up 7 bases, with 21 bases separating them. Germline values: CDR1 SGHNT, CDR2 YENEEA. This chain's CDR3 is CASSPSGTLGGEQYF. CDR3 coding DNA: TGTGCCAGCAGCCCTAGTGGGACGCTAGGAGGGGAGCAGTACTTC.

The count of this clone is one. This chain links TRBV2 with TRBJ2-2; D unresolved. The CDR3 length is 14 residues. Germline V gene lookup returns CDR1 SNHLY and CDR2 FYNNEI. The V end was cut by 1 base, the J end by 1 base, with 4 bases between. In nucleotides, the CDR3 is TGTGCCAGCAGTGAAGTCTGGAACACCGGGGAGCTGTTTTTT. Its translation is CASSEVWNTGELFF. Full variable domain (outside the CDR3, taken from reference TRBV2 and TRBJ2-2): EPEVTQTPSHQVTQMGQEVILRCVPISNHLYFYWYRQILGQKVEFLVSFYNNEISEKSEIFDDQFSVERPDGSNFTLKIRSTKLEDSAMYFCASSEVWNTGELFFGEGSRLTVL.